This entry concerns a single T cell receptor (beta chain). No antigen is known for it. The source of the sample is a study of OX40 agonist ivuxolimab in advanced cancers. Study overall: At 0.01 to 10 mg/kg, ivuxolimab was administered intravenously to patients every 2 weeks.

The method was immunoSEQ multiplex PCR; TCRdb's version includes in-frame clones alone and lacks a portion of them. The sample has some 150,000 clones, about nine tenths seen once; the top ten hold around 1%. Germline V CDR1 and CDR2: SGHKS, YYEKEE (reference sequence). V lost 3 bases to trimming and J lost 6 bases, with 15 bases between them. This CDR3 is 15 amino acids long. Study results and limitations: At doses 0.1 to 3.0 mg/kg, CD4+ and CD8+ clones expanded. Researchers report that CD8+ T cells had, on average, more expanded clones than CD4+.

This sequence joins TRBV5-5 and TRBJ2-2, with D unclear. The starting material was CD4+ or CD8+ T cells sorted from blood, obtained in a trial of the OX40 agonist ivuxolimab. The receptor was isolated from an adult with an advanced solid tumor such as melanoma, head and neck, liver or kidney cancer. The CDR3 loop reads CASSSFSERAGELFF. The DNA for the CDR3 is TGTGCCAGCAGCTCCTTTTCAGAGAGAGCCGGGGAGCTGTTTTTT. The variable domain in full, completed from reference TRBV5-5 and TRBJ2-2, reads DAGVTQSPTHLIKTRGQQVTLRCSPISGHKSVSWYQQVLGQGPQFIFQYYEKEERGRGNFPDRFSARQFPNYSSELNVNALLLGDSALYLCASSSFSERAGELFFGEGSRLTVL.